The clone carrying this TCR beta chain was seen repeatedly, ten times or more. No antigen is known for it. Someone took the PBMCs out of 10 ml of fresh peripheral blood. This sample stems from a study of Graves' ophthalmopathy and Graves' hyperthyroidism. The ends were cut back, 0 bases at V and 0 bases at J, with 7 bases in the middle. Germline V CDR1 and CDR2: MNHEY, SVGEGT. The CDR3 contains 15 residues. Amplified material comprised TCR beta CDR3 regions derived from RNA transcripts. An initial RT-PCR round employing HTBI primers preceded a second-round multiplex PCR. In TCRdb, the multiplex PCR reads were re-called with MiXCR into one record per CDR3 protein. The sample lists around 340,000 distinct CDR3 sequences, about a sixth seen once, with around an eighth in the top ten. Study conclusions and caveats: The blood repertoire also included most expanded thyroid clonotypes above 0.001 frequency.

The sequenced material came from peripheral blood. The source is an adult man with Graves' ophthalmopathy. The chain couples TRBV6-2 or TRBV6-3 to TRBJ2-3; a possible D gene is TRBD2 (5 bases). The CDR3 loop reads CASSYSAASTDTQYF. The CDR3 bases are TGTGCCAGCAGTTACTCAGCGGCCAGCACAGATACGCAGTATTTT.